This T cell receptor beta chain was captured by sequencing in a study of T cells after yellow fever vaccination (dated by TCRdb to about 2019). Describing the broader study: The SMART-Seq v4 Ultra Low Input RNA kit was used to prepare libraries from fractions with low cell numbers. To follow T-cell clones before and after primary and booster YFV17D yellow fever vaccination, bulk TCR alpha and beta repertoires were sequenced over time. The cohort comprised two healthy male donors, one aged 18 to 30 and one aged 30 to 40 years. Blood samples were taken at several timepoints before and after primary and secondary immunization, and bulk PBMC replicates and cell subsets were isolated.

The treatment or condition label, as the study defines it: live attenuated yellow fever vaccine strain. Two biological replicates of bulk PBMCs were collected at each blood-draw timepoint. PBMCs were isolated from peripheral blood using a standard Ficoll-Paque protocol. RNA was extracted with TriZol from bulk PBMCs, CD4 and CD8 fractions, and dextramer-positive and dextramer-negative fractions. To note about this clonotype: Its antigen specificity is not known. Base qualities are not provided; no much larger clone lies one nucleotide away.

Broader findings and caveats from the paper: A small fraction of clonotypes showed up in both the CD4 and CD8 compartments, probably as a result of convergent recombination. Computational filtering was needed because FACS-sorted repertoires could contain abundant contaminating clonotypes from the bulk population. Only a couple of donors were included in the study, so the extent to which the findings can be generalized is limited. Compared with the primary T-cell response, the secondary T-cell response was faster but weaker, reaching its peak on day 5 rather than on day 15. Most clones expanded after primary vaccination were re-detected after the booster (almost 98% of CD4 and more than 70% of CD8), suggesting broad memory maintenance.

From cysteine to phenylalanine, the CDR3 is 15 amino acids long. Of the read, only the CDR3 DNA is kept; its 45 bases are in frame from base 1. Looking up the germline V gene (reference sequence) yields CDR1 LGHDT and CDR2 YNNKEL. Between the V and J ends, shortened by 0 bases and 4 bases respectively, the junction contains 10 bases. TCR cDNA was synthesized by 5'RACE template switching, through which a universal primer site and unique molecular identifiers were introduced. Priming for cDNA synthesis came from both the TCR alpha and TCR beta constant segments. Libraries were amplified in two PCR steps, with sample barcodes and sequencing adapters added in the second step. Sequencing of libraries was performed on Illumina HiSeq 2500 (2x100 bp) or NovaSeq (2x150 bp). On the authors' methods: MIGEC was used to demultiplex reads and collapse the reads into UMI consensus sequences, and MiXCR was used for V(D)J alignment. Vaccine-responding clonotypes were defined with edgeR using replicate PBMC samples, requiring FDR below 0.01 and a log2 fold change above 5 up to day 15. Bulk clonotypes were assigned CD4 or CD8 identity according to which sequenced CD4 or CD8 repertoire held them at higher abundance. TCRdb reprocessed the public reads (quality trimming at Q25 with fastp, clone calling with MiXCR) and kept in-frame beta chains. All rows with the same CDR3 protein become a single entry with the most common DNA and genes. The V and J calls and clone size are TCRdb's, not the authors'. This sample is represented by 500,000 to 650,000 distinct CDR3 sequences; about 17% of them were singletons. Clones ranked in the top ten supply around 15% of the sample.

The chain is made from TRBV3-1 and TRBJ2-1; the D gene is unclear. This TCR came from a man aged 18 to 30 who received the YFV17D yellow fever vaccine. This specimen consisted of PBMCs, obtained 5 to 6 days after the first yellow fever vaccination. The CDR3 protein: CASSQENGVYNEQFF. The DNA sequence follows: TGTGCCAGCAGCCAAGAGAACGGCGTTTACAATGAGCAGTTCTTC.